The clone carrying this T cell receptor beta chain has more than one count but fewer than ten. No antigen is known for it. V was pared by 2 bases and J by 5 bases, with 13 bases between. This CDR3 contains 15 residues. Looked up from germline, CDR1 is SGDLS and CDR2 is YYNGEE. This sample is part of a study of beta chain features in type 1 diabetes. Points from the study as a whole: TCRB CDR3s were moderately but significantly shorter in Type 1 diabetes patients in all four CD4+ subsets.

The authors reverse transcribed all of the isolated RNA, so sequencing captured expressed TCRB transcripts. Profiled with immunoSEQ multiplex PCR; TCRdb holds only in-frame clones, not every one. The sample lists a few hundred thousand clones, roughly 12% occurring once. The V and J genes are TRBV9 and TRBJ2-2; tentative D call: TRBD2 (7 bases). The sequenced material came from naive CD4+ T cells from blood. This clonotype was obtained from a woman aged 18-29 years with type 1 diabetes. The CDR3 region is CASSVSGGRTGELFF. Here the CDR3 DNA reads TGTGCCAGCAGCGTTTCGGGGGGCCGGACCGGGGAGCTGTTTTTT.